The sequence of this TCR beta chain was determined in a study of blood T cell repertoires in COVID-19. Study context: The United States, Italy and Spain supplied acute and convalescent COVID-19 samples. Sources were T cells, B-cell-depleted T cells, or PBMCs; the material itself was cDNA or gDNA.

TCRdb's table, derived via immunoSEQ multiplex PCR, lists solely in-frame clones and lacks some. The sample consists of tens of thousands of clones, 70% to 80% of them appearing once. Only one count was recorded for this clone. Sequencing was done on a sample of peripheral blood. This TCR came from a man aged 55-75 years with active or convalescent COVID-19.

The CDR3 DNA reads TGTGCCAGCAGCCGACCGGACAGCGCTTCCTACGAGCAGTACTTC. As protein: CASSRPDSASYEQYF. The gene calls are TRBV6-2 or TRBV6-3 and TRBJ2-7, with D perhaps matching TRBD1 (6 bases). This CDR3 is built from 15 residues. In germline, CDR1 is MNHEY, CDR2 SVGEGT. Trimming pared 6 bases from V and 1 base from J, leaving 16 bases between.